The T cell receptor (beta chain) under discussion was sequenced for a study of blood T cell repertoires in COVID-19 (dated by TCRdb to about 2020). Background for the entire study: The collaborator samples originated in the United States, Italy and Spain and spanned the acute and convalescent phases of COVID-19. The material from the prospective study consisted of cDNA or gDNA derived from T cells, B-cell-depleted T cells, or PBMCs. Subjects who had been exposed to COVID-19, were actively infected with it, or had recovered from it provided the deeply sampled blood TCRbeta repertoires that made up the dataset. The repertoires were released in a freely available public database intended as a resource for research on the immune response to SARS-CoV-2. The samples were drawn from two sources: the first 160 participants of the ongoing ImmuneRACE study, and some 1,300 subjects contributed by 6 global collaborators. A de-identified subject ID, COVID-19 status, age in years and sex were almost always included in the sample metadata. Where HLA class I and class II types were available, the types were taken from metadata supplied by the sample provider, not from assay-based typing. On the study overall, not on this receptor specifically: Clinical and demographic metadata were provided uncurated, with the amount varying by source and participant.

The collaborating institutions used their own protocols to collect whole blood in K2EDTA tubes. For TCRbeta analysis, collaborators shipped samples in one of three forms: frozen whole blood, isolated PBMCs, or DNA extracted from either of those sample types. TCRbeta CDR3 regions were amplified from genomic DNA using the immunoSEQ Assay, a bias-controlled multiplex PCR. In the original analysis: The number of nucleated cells in each sample was estimated from the amplification of reference gene primers within the assay. To quantify the absolute abundance of each unique TCRbeta CDR3 rearrangement, sequence reads were collapsed and filtered. For each sample, productive Simpson clonality was calculated as the square root of Simpson's diversity index across productive rearrangements. TCRdb carries this immuneACCESS record with in-frame sequences only. Its versions omit some clonotypes, under half of them owing to an unresolved V gene in the studies checked, with the rest unexplained. Clonal size and the V and J genes are those of that table, whereas D and trimming came from the DNA. A total of approximately 100,000 clones appear in this sample, approximately 93% of them only once. 0.85% to 1% of the sample comes from the top ten.

A word on this clone: This clone's antigen is unknown. No base qualities exist here, and no much larger clone lies one base off it.

As encoded in the germline V gene (reference sequence), CDR1 is LGHDT while CDR2 is YNNKEL. From the cysteine up to the phenylalanine, the CDR3 has a length of 15 residues. This entry keeps only the CDR3 DNA: 45 bases, framed from base 1. Relative to germline, V is missing 0 bases and J is missing 7 bases, with 5 bases of the junction outside any gene match. Material: peripheral blood. The sequence was obtained from a man aged 55 to 70 with acute or convalescent COVID-19. The chain is made from TRBV3-1 (or the pseudogene TRBV3-2) and TRBJ1-5, and 8 junctional nucleotides match TRBD1. The CDR3 region has the sequence CASSQEGAGGQPQHF. The sequenced DNA is TGTGCCAGCAGCCAAGAAGGGGCAGGGGGCCAGCCCCAGCATTTT.